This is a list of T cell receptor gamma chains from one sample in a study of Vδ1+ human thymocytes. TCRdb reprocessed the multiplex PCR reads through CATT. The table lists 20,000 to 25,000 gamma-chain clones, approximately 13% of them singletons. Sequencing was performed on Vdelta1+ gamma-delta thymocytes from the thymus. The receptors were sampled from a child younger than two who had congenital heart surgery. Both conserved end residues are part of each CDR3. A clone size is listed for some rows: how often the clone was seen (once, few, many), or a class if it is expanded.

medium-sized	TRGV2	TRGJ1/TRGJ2	CATWDAYKKLF	TGTGCCACCTGGGACGCTTATAAGAAACTCTTT
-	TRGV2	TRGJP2	CATWDLRSSDWIKTF	TGTGCCACCTGGGACCTCCGGAGTAGTGATTGGATCAAGACGTTT
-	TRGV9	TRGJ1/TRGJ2	CALWEVRPRYKKLF	TGTGCCTTGTGGGAGGTGCGGCCTAGGTATAAGAAACTCTTT
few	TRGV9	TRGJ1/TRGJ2	CALWEARYYKKLF	TGTGCCTTGTGGGAGGCCCGTTATTATAAGAAACTCTTT
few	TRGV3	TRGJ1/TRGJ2	CATWDRPVGRRLF	TGTGCCACCTGGGACAGGCCGGTCGGGCGGAGGCTCTTT
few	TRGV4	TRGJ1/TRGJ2	CATWDAPLYYKKLF	TGTGCCACCTGGGATGCACCCCTTTATTATAAGAAACTCTTT
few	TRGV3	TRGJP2	CATWDRRLSSDWIKTF	TGTGCCACCTGGGACAGGCGCCTTAGTAGTGATTGGATCAAGACGTTT
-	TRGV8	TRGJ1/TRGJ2	CATWDRRINYYKKLF	TGTGCCACCTGGGATAGGAGGATCAATTATTATAAGAAACTCTTT
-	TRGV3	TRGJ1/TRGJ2	CATWDRPPPTYKKLF	TGTGCCACCTGGGACAGGCCGCCTCCGACGTATAAGAAACTCTTT
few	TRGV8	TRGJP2	CATWGRSSDWIKTF	TGTGCCACCTGGGGAAGAAGTAGTGATTGGATCAAGACGTTT
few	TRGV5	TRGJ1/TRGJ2	CATWDRRRKKLF	TGTGCCACCTGGGACAGGCGACGCAAGAAACTCTTT
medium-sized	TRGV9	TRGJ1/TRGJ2	CALWEVQSDIDKKLF	TGTGCCTTGTGGGAGGTGCAATCGGATATCGATAAGAAACTCTTT
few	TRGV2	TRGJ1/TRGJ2	CATWDGRSYKKLF	TGTGCCACCTGGGACGGACGGAGTTATAAGAAACTCTTT
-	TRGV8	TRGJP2	CATWDGGSDWIKTF	TGTGCCACCTGGGATGGGGGTAGTGATTGGATCAAGACGTTT
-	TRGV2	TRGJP	CAAWDGQLGKKIKVF	TGTGCCGCCTGGGACGGACAGTTGGGCAAAAAAATCAAGGTATTT
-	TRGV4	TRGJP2	CATWKSSDWIKTF	TGTGCCACCTGGAAGAGTAGTGATTGGATCAAGACGTTT
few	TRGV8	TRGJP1	CATCRHTTGWFKIF	TGTGCCACCTGTCGACATACCACTGGTTGGTTCAAGATATTT
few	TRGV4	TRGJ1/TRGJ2	CATWDPEYYKKLF	TGTGCCACCTGGGACCCGGAGTATTATAAGAAACTCTTT
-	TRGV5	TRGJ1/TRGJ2	CATWDRLDKKLF	TGTGCCACCTGGGACAGGCTCGACAAGAAACTCTTT
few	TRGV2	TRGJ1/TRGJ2	CATWDTFRGFYKKLF	TGTGCCACCTGGGATACCTTCCGGGGATTTTATAAGAAACTCTTT
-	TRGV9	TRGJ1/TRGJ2	CALWESDNKKLF	TGTGCCTTGTGGGAGTCCGATAATAAGAAACTCTTT
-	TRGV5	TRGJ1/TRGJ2	CATWDSPVGDYYKKLF	TGTGCCACCTGGGACAGTCCTGTAGGGGACTATTATAAGAAACTCTTT